This TCR beta chain is drawn from a study of OX40 agonist ivuxolimab in advanced cancers. Broader study findings: Within 6 weeks, CD4+ and CD8+ blood T cells expanded clonally at 0.1 to 3.0 mg/kg.

Repertoires were generated with immunoSEQ multiplex PCR, while TCRdb's copy carries only in-frame clones and drops some. This table holds around 70,000 clones, 87% found once. Worth noting for this clone: The antigen is not known.

Germline CDR1 is SGHTA and CDR2 is FQGTGA. The length of the CDR3 is 14 residues. V lost 5 bases to trimming and J lost 2 bases, with 10 bases between them. The origin of this receptor is an adult with an advanced solid tumor such as melanoma, head and neck, liver or kidney cancer. V gene TRBV7-3 combines with J gene TRBJ1-3; D might be TRBD1 (6 bases). The material was CD4+ or CD8+ T cells sorted from blood, obtained in a trial of the OX40 agonist ivuxolimab. CDR3 coding DNA: TGTGCCAGCAGCGAACAGGGTGCTGGAAACACCATATATTTT. It specifies CASSEQGAGNTIYF. Combining the CDR3 with reference TRBV7-3 and TRBJ1-3 gives the whole variable domain GAGVSQTPSNKVTEKGKYVELRCDPISGHTALYWYRQSLGQGPEFLIYFQGTGAADDSGLPNDRFFAVRPEGSVSTLKIQRTERGDSAVYLCASSEQGAGNTIYFGEGSWLTVV.